A selection of T cell receptor beta chains follows, all from one sample in a study of cytomegalovirus exposure and HLA in healthy donors. Assay used: immunoSEQ multiplex PCR; TCRdb lists only in-frame clones, some missing. The sample lists under 200,000 clones, around 82% occurring once. Sequencing was carried out using PBMCs. The receptors come from a boy aged 2 to 9 in good health and CMV-seronegative. The CDR3 runs from the conserved cysteine through the conserved F or W. Fields, in order: CDR3 protein, CDR3 DNA, clone size, D gene, J gene, V gene, CDR3 length. The D gene is left open where the match is weak. Clone size is not always given. Where it is, it says once, few, many or a class for expanded clones.

CDR3aa: CASSFEGSYNEQFF
CDR3nt: TGCGCCAGCAGCTTCGAGGGCTCCTACAATGAGCAGTTCTTC
abundance: -
d_gene: -
j_gene: TRBJ2-1
v_gene: TRBV5-1
len: 14

CDR3aa: CASSSRGGLLYEKLFF
CDR3nt: TGTGCCAGCAGCTCCCGGGGGGGGCTGCTATATGAAAAACTGTTTTTT
abundance: -
d_gene: -
j_gene: TRBJ1-4
v_gene: TRBV7-9
len: 16

CDR3aa: CASSLLAGTDTQYF
CDR3nt: TGTGCCAGCAGCTTACTAGCGGGCACAGATACGCAGTATTTT
abundance: few
d_gene: TRBD2
j_gene: TRBJ2-3
v_gene: TRBV7-9
len: 14

CDR3aa: CASSTTGFYGYTF
CDR3nt: TGTGCCAGCAGCACGACAGGGTTCTATGGCTACACCTTC
abundance: few
d_gene: TRBD1
j_gene: TRBJ1-2
v_gene: TRBV7-9
len: 13

CDR3aa: CSVEDPLRSGGSGYTF
CDR3nt: TGCAGCGTTGAAGATCCTTTGCGTTCGGGGGGTAGCGGCTACACCTTC
abundance: -
d_gene: -
j_gene: TRBJ1-2
v_gene: TRBV29-1
len: 16

CDR3aa: CASSLSGLTSYEQYF
CDR3nt: TGCGCCAGCAGCTTATCAGGGCTCACCTCCTACGAGCAGTACTTC
abundance: -
d_gene: -
j_gene: TRBJ2-7
v_gene: TRBV5-1
len: 15

CDR3aa: CASSASPFGDTEAFF
CDR3nt: TGTGCCAGCAGTGCCAGCCCGTTCGGGGATACTGAAGCTTTCTTT
abundance: once
d_gene: -
j_gene: TRBJ1-1
v_gene: TRBV6-1
len: 15

CDR3aa: CASSPPSGGAYEQYF
CDR3nt: TGTGCCAGCAGCCCTCCTAGCGGAGGGGCCTACGAGCAGTACTTC
abundance: few
d_gene: TRBD2
j_gene: TRBJ2-7
v_gene: TRBV11-3
len: 15

CDR3aa: CAWSVWSSYNEQFF
CDR3nt: TGTGCCTGGAGTGTCTGGAGCTCCTACAATGAGCAGTTCTTC
abundance: -
d_gene: -
j_gene: TRBJ2-1
v_gene: TRBV30
len: 14

CDR3aa: CASSQGTEGNYGYTF
CDR3nt: TGCGCCAGCAGCCAGGGGACTGAGGGTAACTATGGCTACACCTTC
abundance: -
d_gene: -
j_gene: TRBJ1-2
v_gene: TRBV4-1
len: 15

CDR3aa: CASSFRGATDTQYF
CDR3nt: TGTGCCAGCAGCTTCAGAGGAGCGACAGATACGCAGTATTTT
abundance: -
d_gene: -
j_gene: TRBJ2-3
v_gene: TRBV11-3
len: 14

CDR3aa: CASSRLPGQGRTFF
CDR3nt: TGTGCCAGCAGTCGATTACCTGGACAGGGTAGAACTTTCTTT
abundance: -
d_gene: TRBD1
j_gene: TRBJ1-1
v_gene: TRBV6-5
len: 14

CDR3aa: CSVAGWATEAFF
CDR3nt: TGCAGCGTTGCAGGGTGGGCCACTGAAGCTTTCTTT
abundance: -
d_gene: -
j_gene: TRBJ1-1
v_gene: TRBV29-1
len: 12

CDR3aa: CASGLRESGELFF
CDR3nt: TGTGCTAGTGGTTTACGGGAGTCCGGGGAGCTGTTTTTT
abundance: -
d_gene: -
j_gene: TRBJ2-2
v_gene: TRBV12-5
len: 13

CDR3aa: CASSSSVAGVTGELFF
CDR3nt: TGTGCTAGCAGCTCCTCGGTAGCGGGAGTGACCGGGGAGCTGTTTTTT
abundance: -
d_gene: TRBD2
j_gene: TRBJ2-2
v_gene: TRBV7-7
len: 16

CDR3aa: CASSPPFAFWGRNYGYTF
CDR3nt: TGCGCCAGCAGCCCCCCATTCGCGTTCTGGGGGCGAAACTATGGCTACACCTTC
abundance: once
d_gene: -
j_gene: TRBJ1-2
v_gene: TRBV5-1
len: 18

CDR3aa: CALDRDAKKLFF
CDR3nt: TGTGCCTTAGACAGGGATGCGAAAAAACTGTTTTTT
abundance: few
d_gene: TRBD1
j_gene: TRBJ1-4
v_gene: TRBV30
len: 12

CDR3aa: CASSLPITGTAPPLSSYEQYF
CDR3nt: TGTGCCAGCAGTTTACCTATCACCGGGACTGCGCCTCCTCTGAGCTCCTACGAGCAGTACTTC
abundance: few
d_gene: -
j_gene: TRBJ2-7
v_gene: TRBV28
len: 21

CDR3aa: CASSPLGGTEAFF
CDR3nt: TGTGCCAGCTCACCACTTGGAGGGACTGAAGCTTTCTTT
abundance: once
d_gene: -
j_gene: TRBJ1-1
v_gene: TRBV18
len: 13

CDR3aa: CASSLWANNEQFF
CDR3nt: TGTGCCAGCAGCCTCTGGGCTAACAATGAGCAGTTCTTC
abundance: -
d_gene: -
j_gene: TRBJ2-1
v_gene: TRBV7-2
len: 13

CDR3aa: CASSLAGGEGYEQYF
CDR3nt: TGTGCCAGCAGCTTGGCAGGGGGAGAGGGGTACGAGCAGTACTTC
abundance: -
d_gene: TRBD1
j_gene: TRBJ2-7
v_gene: TRBV5-4
len: 15

CDR3aa: CASSIAGGPGETQYF
CDR3nt: TGCGCCAGCAGCATAGCGGGAGGGCCCGGAGAGACCCAGTACTTC
abundance: -
d_gene: TRBD2
j_gene: TRBJ2-5
v_gene: TRBV5-1
len: 15

CDR3aa: CASSLWHPNTEAFF
CDR3nt: TGTGCCAGCAGTTTGTGGCACCCGAACACTGAAGCTTTCTTT
abundance: -
d_gene: -
j_gene: TRBJ1-1
v_gene: TRBV28
len: 14

CDR3aa: CASSSPGTGAPGYGYTF
CDR3nt: TGTGCCAGCAGCTCTCCCGGGACAGGGGCCCCGGGCTATGGCTACACCTTC
abundance: -
d_gene: TRBD1
j_gene: TRBJ1-2
v_gene: TRBV11-3
len: 17

CDR3aa: CAWSDSISKPQHF
CDR3nt: TGTGCCTGGAGTGATAGCATATCAAAGCCCCAGCATTTT
abundance: -
d_gene: -
j_gene: TRBJ1-5
v_gene: TRBV30
len: 13

CDR3aa: CASSPIQGGRDEKLFF
CDR3nt: TGCGCCAGCAGCCCAATCCAGGGGGGCAGGGATGAAAAACTGTTTTTT
abundance: -
d_gene: TRBD1
j_gene: TRBJ1-4
v_gene: TRBV4-1
len: 16

CDR3aa: CATSRGGQGENEQFF
CDR3nt: TGTGCCACCAGCAGAGGGGGACAGGGCGAAAATGAGCAGTTCTTC
abundance: -
d_gene: TRBD1
j_gene: TRBJ2-1
v_gene: TRBV15
len: 15

CDR3aa: CASSSDKRLAGFSEQYF
CDR3nt: TGCGCCAGCAGCTCGGATAAAAGGCTAGCGGGATTTAGCGAGCAGTACTTC
abundance: -
d_gene: TRBD2
j_gene: TRBJ2-7
v_gene: TRBV5-1
len: 17

CDR3aa: CASSVQLTGGGGNQPQHF
CDR3nt: TGTGCCAGTAGTGTTCAACTGACAGGAGGGGGGGGCAATCAGCCCCAGCATTTT
abundance: -
d_gene: -
j_gene: TRBJ1-5
v_gene: TRBV19
len: 18

CDR3aa: CASSTGLADNNTGELFF
CDR3nt: TGTGCCAGCAGCACAGGACTAGCGGACAATAACACCGGGGAGCTGTTTTTT
abundance: -
d_gene: -
j_gene: TRBJ2-2
v_gene: TRBV12-1
len: 17

CDR3aa: CASSAGYEQYF
CDR3nt: TGTGCCAGCAGTGCGGGATACGAGCAGTACTTC
abundance: -
d_gene: -
j_gene: TRBJ2-7
v_gene: TRBV6-1
len: 11

CDR3aa: CASSRIGGSGSVSYNEQFF
CDR3nt: TGTGCCAGCAGTCGGATAGGAGGGAGCGGGAGTGTCTCCTACAATGAGCAGTTCTTC
abundance: once
d_gene: TRBD2
j_gene: TRBJ2-1
v_gene: TRBV5-6
len: 19

CDR3aa: CASQGDAGDTQYF
CDR3nt: TGTGCCAGTCAGGGTGACGCTGGGGATACGCAGTATTTT
abundance: -
d_gene: -
j_gene: TRBJ2-3
v_gene: TRBV6-1
len: 13

CDR3aa: CASSPLGGREGRGTYEQYF
CDR3nt: TGCGCCAGCAGCCCCCTAGGGGGGCGGGAGGGCCGTGGCACCTACGAGCAGTACTTC
abundance: -
d_gene: TRBD2
j_gene: TRBJ2-7
v_gene: TRBV4-1
len: 19

CDR3aa: CASSQLGTGRREQETQYF
CDR3nt: TGCGCCAGCAGCCAGCTCGGGACAGGGAGGAGGGAGCAAGAGACCCAGTACTTC
abundance: -
d_gene: TRBD1
j_gene: TRBJ2-5
v_gene: TRBV4-1
len: 18

CDR3aa: CASSLSGRPSGAYEQYF
CDR3nt: TGCGCCAGCAGTCTTAGCGGTCGGCCTAGCGGGGCCTACGAGCAGTACTTC
abundance: -
d_gene: TRBD2
j_gene: TRBJ2-7
v_gene: TRBV4-1
len: 17

CDR3aa: CASSQGANEQYF
CDR3nt: TGTGCCAGCTCACAGGGGGCCAACGAGCAGTACTTC
abundance: -
d_gene: TRBD1
j_gene: TRBJ2-7
v_gene: TRBV18
len: 12

CDR3aa: CASSPGTASTDTQYF
CDR3nt: TGTGCCAGTAGTCCTGGGACAGCTTCCACAGATACGCAGTATTTT
abundance: -
d_gene: TRBD1
j_gene: TRBJ2-3
v_gene: TRBV19
len: 15

CDR3aa: CASSSGFTDTQYF
CDR3nt: TGTGCCAGCAGCTCCGGTTTCACAGATACGCAGTATTTT
abundance: -
d_gene: -
j_gene: TRBJ2-3
v_gene: TRBV7-3
len: 13

CDR3aa: CASSRVLRDRERKLFF
CDR3nt: TGTGCCAGCAGTAGGGTATTGCGGGACAGGGAAAGGAAACTGTTTTTT
abundance: -
d_gene: TRBD1
j_gene: TRBJ1-4
v_gene: TRBV19
len: 16

CDR3aa: CASSLVPGSHLEAFF
CDR3nt: TGTGCCAGCAGCTTAGTTCCAGGGTCCCACTTAGAAGCTTTCTTT
abundance: -
d_gene: -
j_gene: TRBJ1-1
v_gene: TRBV7-2
len: 15

CDR3aa: CASSQVGGSYGYTF
CDR3nt: TGCGCCAGCAGCCAAGTTGGGGGGAGCTATGGCTACACCTTC
abundance: few
d_gene: -
j_gene: TRBJ1-2
v_gene: TRBV4-1
len: 14

CDR3aa: CASSSDFLERGPTDTQYF
CDR3nt: TGTGCCAGCAGCTCGGATTTCTTGGAGCGGGGGCCCACAGATACGCAGTATTTT
abundance: -
d_gene: TRBD2
j_gene: TRBJ2-3
v_gene: TRBV5-4
len: 18

CDR3aa: CASSESLAGQETQYF
CDR3nt: TGCGCCAGCAGTGAGTCACTAGCGGGACAAGAGACCCAGTACTTC
abundance: -
d_gene: TRBD2
j_gene: TRBJ2-5
v_gene: TRBV10-1
len: 15

CDR3aa: CASSAESGRTDTQYF
CDR3nt: TGTGCCAGCAGCGCGGAGAGCGGGAGAACAGATACGCAGTATTTT
abundance: -
d_gene: TRBD2
j_gene: TRBJ2-3
v_gene: TRBV9
len: 15

CDR3aa: CASIGTGWTEAFF
CDR3nt: TGTGCCAGCATCGGGACAGGGTGGACTGAAGCTTTCTTT
abundance: few
d_gene: TRBD1
j_gene: TRBJ1-1
v_gene: TRBV7-9
len: 13

CDR3aa: CASSWGLAGYTDTQYF
CDR3nt: TGTGCCAGCAGTTGGGGACTAGCGGGGTACACAGATACGCAGTATTTT
abundance: -
d_gene: TRBD2
j_gene: TRBJ2-3
v_gene: TRBV27
len: 16

CDR3aa: CASSLTQSYEQYF
CDR3nt: TGTGCCAGCAGTTTAACTCAATCCTACGAGCAGTACTTC
abundance: -
d_gene: -
j_gene: TRBJ2-7
v_gene: TRBV27
len: 13

CDR3aa: CASSEAHTWGNRPQHF
CDR3nt: TGTGCCAGCAGTGAAGCGCATACGTGGGGCAATCGGCCCCAGCATTTT
abundance: -
d_gene: -
j_gene: TRBJ1-5
v_gene: TRBV6-1
len: 16

CDR3aa: CASSLWTSGRPYNEQFF
CDR3nt: TGTGCCAGCAGCTTGTGGACTAGCGGGAGGCCCTACAATGAGCAGTTCTTC
abundance: -
d_gene: TRBD2
j_gene: TRBJ2-1
v_gene: TRBV5-8
len: 17

CDR3aa: CASSQAPGDNYEQYF
CDR3nt: TGCGCCAGCAGCCAAGCGCCAGGGGATAACTACGAGCAGTACTTC
abundance: -
d_gene: -
j_gene: TRBJ2-7
v_gene: TRBV4-1
len: 15

CDR3aa: CATLTGEVEGYTF
CDR3nt: TGTGCCACTCTTACAGGGGAGGTAGAAGGCTACACCTTC
abundance: -
d_gene: TRBD1
j_gene: TRBJ1-2
v_gene: TRBV6-5
len: 13

CDR3aa: CASSSQGALYGYTF
CDR3nt: TGCGCCAGCAGTTCGCAGGGGGCTCTCTATGGCTACACCTTC
abundance: -
d_gene: TRBD1
j_gene: TRBJ1-2
v_gene: TRBV4-1
len: 14

CDR3aa: CASSLDRPEQPGELFF
CDR3nt: TGTGCCAGCAGTTTAGACAGGCCAGAACAACCCGGGGAGCTGTTTTTT
abundance: -
d_gene: -
j_gene: TRBJ2-2
v_gene: TRBV28
len: 16

CDR3aa: CASSLFGQVAQPQHF
CDR3nt: TGTGCCAGCAGTTTATTTGGGCAGGTCGCCCAGCCCCAGCATTTT
abundance: -
d_gene: -
j_gene: TRBJ1-5
v_gene: TRBV28
len: 15

CDR3aa: CASSLRQGRYGENTEAFF
CDR3nt: TGTGCCAGCAGCTTGCGGCAGGGCCGATATGGGGAGAACACTGAAGCTTTCTTT
abundance: -
d_gene: -
j_gene: TRBJ1-1
v_gene: TRBV5-4
len: 18

CDR3aa: CASSEAGGYTF
CDR3nt: TGTGCCAGCAGTGAAGCGGGCGGCTACACCTTC
abundance: -
d_gene: -
j_gene: TRBJ1-2
v_gene: TRBV6-1
len: 11

CDR3aa: CASSRQGQGIYEQYF
CDR3nt: TGTGCCAGCAGCCGTCAGGGACAGGGGATATACGAGCAGTACTTC
abundance: -
d_gene: TRBD1
j_gene: TRBJ2-7
v_gene: TRBV4-2
len: 15